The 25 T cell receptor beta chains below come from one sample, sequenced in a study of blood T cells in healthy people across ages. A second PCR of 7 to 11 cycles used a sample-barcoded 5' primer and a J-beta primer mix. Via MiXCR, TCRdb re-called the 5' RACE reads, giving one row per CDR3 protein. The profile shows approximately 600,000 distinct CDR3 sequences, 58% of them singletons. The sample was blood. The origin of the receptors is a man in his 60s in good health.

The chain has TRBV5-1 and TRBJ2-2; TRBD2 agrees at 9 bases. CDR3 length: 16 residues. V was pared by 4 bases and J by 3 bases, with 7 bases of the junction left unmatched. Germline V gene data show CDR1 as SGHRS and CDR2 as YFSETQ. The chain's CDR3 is CASSPLVAGDTGELFF. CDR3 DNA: TGCGCCAGCAGCCCGTTAGTAGCGGGGGACACCGGGGAGCTGTTTTTT.

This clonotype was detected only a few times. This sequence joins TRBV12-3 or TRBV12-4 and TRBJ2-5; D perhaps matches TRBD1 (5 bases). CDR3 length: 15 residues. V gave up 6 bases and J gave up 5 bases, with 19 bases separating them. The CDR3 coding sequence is TGTGCCAGCAGAATGTGGCAGGGAATGGAGGAGACCCAGTACTTC. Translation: CASRMWQGMEETQYF.

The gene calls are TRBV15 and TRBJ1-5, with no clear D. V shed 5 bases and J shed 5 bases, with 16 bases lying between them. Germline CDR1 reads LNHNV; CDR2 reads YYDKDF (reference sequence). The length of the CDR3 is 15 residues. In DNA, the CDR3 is TGTGCCACCAGCGGCGGTGTAGGGATGGATCAGCCCCAGCATTTT. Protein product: CATSGGVGMDQPQHF.

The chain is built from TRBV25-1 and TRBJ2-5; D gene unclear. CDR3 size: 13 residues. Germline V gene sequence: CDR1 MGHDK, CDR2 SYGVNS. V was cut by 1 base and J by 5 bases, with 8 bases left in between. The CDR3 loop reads CASSEWGGETQYF. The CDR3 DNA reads TGTGCCAGCAGTGAATGGGGTGGGGAGACCCAGTACTTC.

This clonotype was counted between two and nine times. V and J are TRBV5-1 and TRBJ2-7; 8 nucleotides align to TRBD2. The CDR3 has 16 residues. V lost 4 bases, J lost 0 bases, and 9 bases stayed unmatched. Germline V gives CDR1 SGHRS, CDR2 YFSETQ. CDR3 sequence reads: CASSLSAGVSSYEQYF. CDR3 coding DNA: TGCGCCAGCAGCCTGTCAGCGGGGGTAAGCTCCTACGAGCAGTACTTC.

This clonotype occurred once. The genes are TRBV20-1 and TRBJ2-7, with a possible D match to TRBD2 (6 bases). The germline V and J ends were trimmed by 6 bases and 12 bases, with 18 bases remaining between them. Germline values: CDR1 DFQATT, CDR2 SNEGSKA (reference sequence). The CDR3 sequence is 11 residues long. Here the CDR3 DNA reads TGCAGTGCAACCGGGGGAGAGACCCTGTACTTC. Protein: CSATGGETLYF.

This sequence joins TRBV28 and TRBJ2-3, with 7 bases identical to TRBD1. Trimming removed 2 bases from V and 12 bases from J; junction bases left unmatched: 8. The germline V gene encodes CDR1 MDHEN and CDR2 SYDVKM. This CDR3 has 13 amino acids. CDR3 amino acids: CASSLLGQLYQYF. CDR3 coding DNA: TGTGCCAGCAGTTTACTGGGACAGTTATATCAGTATTTT.

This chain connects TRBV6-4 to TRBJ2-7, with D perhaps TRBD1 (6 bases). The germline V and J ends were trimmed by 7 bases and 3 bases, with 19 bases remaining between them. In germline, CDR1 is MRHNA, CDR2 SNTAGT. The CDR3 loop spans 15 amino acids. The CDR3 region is CASKRDDRPVYEQYF. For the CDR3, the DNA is TGTGCCAGCAAAAGGGATGACAGGCCGGTCTACGAGCAGTACTTC.

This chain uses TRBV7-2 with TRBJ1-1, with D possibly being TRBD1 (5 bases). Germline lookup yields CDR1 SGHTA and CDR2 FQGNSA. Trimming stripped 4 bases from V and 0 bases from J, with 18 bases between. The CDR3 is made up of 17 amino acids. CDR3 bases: TGTGCCAGCAGCTCTTGGGGACCGGGGGTCATGAACACTGAAGCTTTCTTT. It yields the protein CASSSWGPGVMNTEAFF.

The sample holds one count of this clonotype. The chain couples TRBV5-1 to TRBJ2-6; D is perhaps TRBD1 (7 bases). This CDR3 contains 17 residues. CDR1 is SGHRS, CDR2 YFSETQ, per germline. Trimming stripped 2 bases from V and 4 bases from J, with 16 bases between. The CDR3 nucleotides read TGCGCCAGCAGCTTCGCCAGGGGGGCTCCCGGGGCCAACGTCCTGACTTTC. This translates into CASSFARGAPGANVLTF.

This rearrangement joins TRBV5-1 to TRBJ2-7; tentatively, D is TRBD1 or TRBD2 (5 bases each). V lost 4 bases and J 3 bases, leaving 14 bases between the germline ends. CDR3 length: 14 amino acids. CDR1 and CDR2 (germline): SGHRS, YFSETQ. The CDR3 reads CASSNRDLGYEQYF. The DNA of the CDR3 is TGCGCCAGCAGCAACCGGGACCTGGGCTACGAGCAGTACTTC.

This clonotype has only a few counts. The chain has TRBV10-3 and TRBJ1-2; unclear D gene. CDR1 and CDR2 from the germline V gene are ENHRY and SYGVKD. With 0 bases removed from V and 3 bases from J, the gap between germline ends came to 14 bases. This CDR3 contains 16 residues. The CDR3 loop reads CAISESIRGSHYGYTF. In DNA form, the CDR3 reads TGTGCCATCAGTGAGTCGATTCGGGGTTCCCACTATGGCTACACCTTC.

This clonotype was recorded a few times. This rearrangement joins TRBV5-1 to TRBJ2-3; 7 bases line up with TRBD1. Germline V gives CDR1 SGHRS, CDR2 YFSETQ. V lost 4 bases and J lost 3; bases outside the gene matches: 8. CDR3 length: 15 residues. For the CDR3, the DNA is TGCGCCAGCAGCCCGGGACAGCAGGGAACAGATACGCAGTATTTT. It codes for CASSPGQQGTDTQYF.

The CDR3 sequence is CASSLRGGLANEKLFF. DNA for the CDR3: TGTGCCAGCAGCCTAAGGGGGGGGCTGGCTAATGAAAAACTGTTTTTT. The chain couples TRBV7-9 to TRBJ1-4; TRBD1 is a possible D gene (6 bases). The CDR3 is 16 amino acids. The V gene lost 5 bases and the J gene lost 3 bases, with 16 bases spanning the gap. Germline assignment: CDR1 SEHNR and CDR2 FQNEAQ (reference sequence).

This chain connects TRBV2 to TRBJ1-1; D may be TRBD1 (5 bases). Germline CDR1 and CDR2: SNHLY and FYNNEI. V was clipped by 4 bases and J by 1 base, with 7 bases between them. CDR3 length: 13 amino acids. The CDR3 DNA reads TGTGCCAGCAGTGTGACAGCGAACACTGAAGCTTTCTTT. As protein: CASSVTANTEAFF.

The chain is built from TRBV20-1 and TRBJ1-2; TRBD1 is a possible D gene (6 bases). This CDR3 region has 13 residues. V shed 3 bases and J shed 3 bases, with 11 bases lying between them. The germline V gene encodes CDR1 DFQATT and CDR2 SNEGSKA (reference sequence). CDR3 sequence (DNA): TGCAGTGCTAGGGGGGACATCTACTATGGCTACACCTTC. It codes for CSARGDIYYGYTF.

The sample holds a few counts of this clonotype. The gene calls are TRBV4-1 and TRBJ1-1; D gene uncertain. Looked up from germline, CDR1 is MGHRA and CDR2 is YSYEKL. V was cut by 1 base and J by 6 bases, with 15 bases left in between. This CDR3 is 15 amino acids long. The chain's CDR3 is CASSQGEYGFSEAFF. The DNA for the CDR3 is TGCGCCAGCAGCCAAGGGGAGTATGGTTTCTCTGAAGCTTTCTTT.

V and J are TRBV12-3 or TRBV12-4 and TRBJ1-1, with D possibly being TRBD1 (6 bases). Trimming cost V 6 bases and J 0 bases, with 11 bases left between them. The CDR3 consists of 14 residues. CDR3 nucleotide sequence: TGTGCCAGCAGACCCCGGGACATGAACACTGAAGCTTTCTTT. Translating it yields CASRPRDMNTEAFF.

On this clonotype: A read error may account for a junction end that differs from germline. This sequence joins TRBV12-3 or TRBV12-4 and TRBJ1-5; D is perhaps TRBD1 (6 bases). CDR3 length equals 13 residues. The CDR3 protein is CASRGGLNQPQHF. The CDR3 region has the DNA TGCGCCAGCAGGGGAGGGCTCAATCAGCCCCAGCATTTT.

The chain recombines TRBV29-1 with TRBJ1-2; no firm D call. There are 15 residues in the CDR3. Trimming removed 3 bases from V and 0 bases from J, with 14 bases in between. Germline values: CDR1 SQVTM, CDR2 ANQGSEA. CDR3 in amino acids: CSVERAAGTNYGYTF. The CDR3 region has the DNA TGCAGCGTTGAGAGGGCCGCCGGGACTAACTATGGCTACACCTTC.

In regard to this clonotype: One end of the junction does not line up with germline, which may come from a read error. The CDR3 DNA reads TGTACCAGCAGCCCACTAGCGGGGGGGCCCCATGAGCAGTTCTTC. As protein: CTSSPLAGGPHEQFF. The rearrangement joins TRBV11-2 to TRBJ2-1; 13 nucleotides match TRBD2. The CDR3 totals 15 residues. Per the germline V gene, CDR1 is SGHAT and CDR2 is FQNNGV.

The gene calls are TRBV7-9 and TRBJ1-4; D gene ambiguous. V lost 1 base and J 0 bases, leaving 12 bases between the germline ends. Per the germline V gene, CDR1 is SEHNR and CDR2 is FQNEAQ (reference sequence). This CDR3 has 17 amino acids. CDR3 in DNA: TGTGCCAGCAGCTTAGAGGCCAGCTTTGCAACTAATGAAAAACTGTTTTTT. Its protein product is CASSLEASFATNEKLFF.

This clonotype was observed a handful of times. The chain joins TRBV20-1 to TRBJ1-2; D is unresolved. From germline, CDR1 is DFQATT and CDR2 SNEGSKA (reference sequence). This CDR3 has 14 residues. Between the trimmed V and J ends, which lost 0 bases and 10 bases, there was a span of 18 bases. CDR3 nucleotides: TGCAGTGCTAGAGATTCCTCCGGGCTAGAGGCCTACACCTTC. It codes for CSARDSSGLEAYTF.

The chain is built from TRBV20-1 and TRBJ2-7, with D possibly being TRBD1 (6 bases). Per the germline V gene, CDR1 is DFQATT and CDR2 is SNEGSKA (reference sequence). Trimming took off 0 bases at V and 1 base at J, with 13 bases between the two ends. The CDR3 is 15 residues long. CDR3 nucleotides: TGCAGTGCTAGAGATCCCAGGGGTGGGTCCTACGAGCAGTACTTC. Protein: CSARDPRGGSYEQYF.

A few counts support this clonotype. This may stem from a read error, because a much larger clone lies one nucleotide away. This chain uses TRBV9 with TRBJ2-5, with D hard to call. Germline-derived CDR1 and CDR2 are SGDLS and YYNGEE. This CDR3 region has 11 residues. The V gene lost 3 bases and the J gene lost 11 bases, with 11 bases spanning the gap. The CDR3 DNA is TGTGCCAGCAGCGATAACAATGAGCAGTACTTC. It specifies CASSDNNEQYF.